This TCR beta chain emerged from a study of PD-1 blockade in classical Hodgkin lymphoma. Notes on the study in general: Baseline TCR diversity was reportedly lower in newly diagnosed patients than in healthy donors. It was reported as lower still in relapsed/refractory patients. The repertoire differences lack a defined cause, possibly disease activity or prior therapy.

Data came from immunoSEQ multiplex PCR; TCRdb stores just in-frame clones and leaves some out. The sample has some 10,000 clones, about nine tenths seen once; the top ten hold more than 12%. About this clone itself: The antigen remains unidentified.

This sample's time point: newly diagnosed, previously untreated cHL patient sample. Researchers pulled CD8+ T cells out of thawed PBMCs using magnetic negative selection. As a comparison, the study used PBMCs from newly diagnosed, untreated classical Hodgkin lymphoma. The receptor comes from a human donor with classical Hodgkin lymphoma. Sample: CD8+ T cells from blood.

CDR3 in DNA: TGTGCCAGCAGTTACGGGTGGACGGTGAACCACAATGAGCAGTTCTTC. Translated: CASSYGWTVNHNEQFF. The chain is built from TRBV6-5 and TRBJ2-1; D is unresolved. There are 16 residues in the CDR3. Deletions cut 2 bases from V and 5 bases from J, with 16 bases between. The germline V gene has CDR1 MNHEY and CDR2 SVGAGI.